The T cell receptor beta chain described here comes from a study of T-cell memory formation after mild COVID-19. TCRdb redid the calling of the 5' RACE reads with MiXCR, one entry per CDR3 protein. Here the sample spans 110,000 or so distinct CDR3 sequences, 20% to 25% being singletons. This CDR3 has 16 amino acids. Unmatched junction bases numbered 5, after V lost 1 base and J lost 2 bases. CDR1 and CDR2 (germline): SNHLY, FYNNEI. This TCR came from a man aged 18 to 30 who had mild COVID-19 (a few samples of this study predate the infection). Cell type and time point are not known. V is TRBV2 and J is TRBJ2-3; TRBD2 aligns across 8 bases. Sequenced input: PBMCs or a T cell subset sorted from them (not recorded which). The CDR3 bases are TGTGCCAGCAGTGAAGGGACGGGGGGGCTCACAGATACGCAGTATTTT. Translating gives CASSEGTGGLTDTQYF.